This T cell receptor beta chain emerged from a study of T cell repertoires in cytomegalovirus infection. Study information: From public TCR beta signatures came an indication of both CMV infection and matching HLA type.

One entry per CDR3 protein, called by TCRdb with MiXCR from the reads. The profile shows approximately 500,000 distinct CDR3 sequences, 16% of them singletons. Trimming removed 0 bases from V and 6 bases from J, with 12 bases in between. The CDR3 consists of 14 residues. Germline V lookup: CDR1 MNHEY, CDR2 SVGEGT. The rearrangement joins TRBV6-2 or TRBV6-3 to TRBJ2-7; D remains unclear. The sequence derives from a human donor in good health (CMV status not recorded). Some clones in this sample may be carry-over from other donors' samples. The sample was CD8+ T cells from PBMCs. The CDR3 loop is CASSYSNPVSEQYF. CDR3 sequence (DNA): TGTGCCAGCAGTTACTCGAACCCAGTTTCCGAGCAGTACTTC.